The sample holds many counts of the clone carrying this TCR beta chain. The antigen is not known. These data are taken from a study of T cells after posttransplantation cyclophosphamide. On the day of bone marrow donation, the related graft donor provided peripheral blood. V trimming: 7 bases; J trimming: 4 bases; junction bases outside the gene matches: 12. Germline CDR1 is LNHDA and CDR2 is SQIVND (reference sequence). This CDR3 comprises 15 residues. Study-level results: Later blood repertoires were often dominated by clones from the donor CD8+ memory compartment. After PTCy, TRB diversity resembled that of CNI/methotrexate controls. Skin or GI-infiltrating T cells shared few TRB sequences with blood.

TCRdb keeps only in-frame clones here, not all; method: immunoSEQ multiplex PCR. The sample shows 30,000 or so clones, none of them appearing just once. Material: PBMCs. The sequence came from a woman aged 60-75 years in good health, CMV-negative, and a related stem cell transplant donor. The chain links TRBV19 to TRBJ1-1; 7 nucleotides align to TRBD1. CDR3 DNA: TGTGCCAGTACCCTATTCGGGACAGTCGGCACTGAAGCTTTCTTT. It specifies CASTLFGTVGTEAFF.